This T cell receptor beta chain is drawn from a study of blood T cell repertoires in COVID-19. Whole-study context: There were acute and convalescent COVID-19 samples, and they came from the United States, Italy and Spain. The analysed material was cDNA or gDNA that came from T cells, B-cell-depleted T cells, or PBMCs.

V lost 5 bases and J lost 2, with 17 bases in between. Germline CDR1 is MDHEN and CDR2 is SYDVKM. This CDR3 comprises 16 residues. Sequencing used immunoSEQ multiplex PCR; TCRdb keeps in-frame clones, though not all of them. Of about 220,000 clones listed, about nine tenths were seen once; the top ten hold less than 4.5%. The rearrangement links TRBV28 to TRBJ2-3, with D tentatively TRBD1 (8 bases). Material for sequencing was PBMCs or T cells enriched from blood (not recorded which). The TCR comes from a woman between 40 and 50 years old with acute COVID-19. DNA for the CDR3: TGTGCCAGCAGTCGGACAGGGAGGGGGTACACAGATACGCAGTATTTT. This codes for CASSRTGRGYTDTQYF.